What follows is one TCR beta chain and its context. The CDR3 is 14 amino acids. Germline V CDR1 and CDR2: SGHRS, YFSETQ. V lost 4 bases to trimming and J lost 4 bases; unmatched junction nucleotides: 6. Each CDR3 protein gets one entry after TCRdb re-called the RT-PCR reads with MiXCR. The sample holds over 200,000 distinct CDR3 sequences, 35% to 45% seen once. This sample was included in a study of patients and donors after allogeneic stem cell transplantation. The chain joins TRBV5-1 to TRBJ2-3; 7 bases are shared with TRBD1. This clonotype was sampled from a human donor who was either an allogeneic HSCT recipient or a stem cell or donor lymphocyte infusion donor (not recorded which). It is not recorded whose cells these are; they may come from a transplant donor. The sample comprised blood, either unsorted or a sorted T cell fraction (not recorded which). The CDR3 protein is CASSMGQPPDTQYF. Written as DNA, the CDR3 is TGCGCCAGCAGCATGGGACAGCCCCCAGATACGCAGTATTTT.